This TCR beta chain was sequenced during a study of blood T cells in healthy people across ages. This clonotype has a handful of counts. CDR3 length: 18 amino acids. CDR1 is SGHRS, CDR2 YFSETQ, per germline. V was shortened by 3 bases and J by 0 bases, with 16 bases between the two germline ends. Next came a second PCR, run for about 7 to 12 cycles, which used a sample-barcoded 5' primer along with a J-beta primer mix. A 12-random-nucleotide template-switch adaptor tagged each cDNA molecule. TCRdb used MiXCR to reprocess the 5' RACE reads, holding one entry per CDR3 protein. The sample lists about 830,000 distinct CDR3 sequences, 62% occurring once.

This clonotype was sampled from a man aged 30 to 39 in good health. Sequenced material: blood. The V gene is TRBV5-1, the J gene TRBJ2-6; D is perhaps TRBD1 (6 bases). Here the CDR3 reads CASSWNREIYSGANVLTF. In DNA, the CDR3 is TGCGCCAGCAGCTGGAACAGGGAAATTTACTCTGGGGCCAACGTCCTGACTTTC.